A selection of T cell receptor beta chains follows, all from one sample in a study of T cells expressing NK-cell markers. Using the 5' RACE reads, TCRdb records one entry per CDR3 protein without DNA. This table lists about 460,000 distinct CDR3 sequences. Sequencing was performed on blood T cells: a sorted CD56 or NKG2C T cell subset, CD4+ or CD8+ T cells, or bulk PBMC T cells (not recorded which). These receptors were obtained from a woman in her forties or fifties in good health. The CDR3 runs from the conserved cysteine through the conserved F or W.

TRBJ2-2 | TRBV7-3 | CASTPFRERGNPNTGELFF
TRBJ2-3 | TRBV4-1 | CASSQGGQGAHDTQYF
TRBJ1-5 | TRBV7-9 | CASGVGQPQHF
TRBJ2-1 | TRBV12-3/TRBV12-4 | CASSPRQGTGYNEQFF
TRBJ2-1 | TRBV6-1 | CASSETSGVWSEQFF
TRBJ2-2 | TRBV7-2 | CASSPNTIGSGNGELFF
TRBJ1-5 | TRBV20-1 | CSARAHGGGNQPQHF
TRBJ2-5 | TRBV3-1 | CASSQDGETQYF
TRBJ2-3 | TRBV9 | CASSPQWESRDTDTQYF
TRBJ2-1 | TRBV20-1 | CSASQPEEQFF
TRBJ2-2 | TRBV29-1 | CSVHHGHYGIHTGELFF
TRBJ2-3 | TRBV7-9 | CASSLEVSGSSHTQYF
TRBJ1-1 | TRBV21-1 | CASSKGEGGTEAFF
TRBJ2-5 | TRBV10-3 | CAISEPGRGRETQYF
TRBJ2-6 | TRBV6-6 | CASSNPGLAGGPSGANVLTF
TRBJ2-7 | TRBV25-1 | CASSEIGLSYEQYF
TRBJ2-1 | TRBV2 | CARMSGEGEQFF
TRBJ1-1 | TRBV6-5 | CASSWGGPRDTEAFF
TRBJ2-2 | TRBV19 | CASVRRAGELFF
TRBJ2-2 | TRBV5-1 | CASSAGTGRNGELFF
TRBJ2-7 | TRBV9 | CASSVASASGEQYF
TRBJ2-5 | TRBV2 | CASNLQGPETQYF
TRBJ2-1 | TRBV12-3/TRBV12-4 | CASSSLIGRRANNEQFF
TRBJ1-5 | TRBV20-1 | CSASWTTDSNQPQHF
TRBJ1-1 | TRBV9 | CASSTQGRNTEAFF
TRBJ2-1 | TRBV2 | CASSAGGINNEQFF
TRBJ1-1 | TRBV12-3/TRBV12-4 | CASSWQGRTEAFF
TRBJ1-5 | TRBV7-2 | CASSLARGLISTSNQPQHF
TRBJ2-1 | TRBV27 | CATQTGVHEQFF
TRBJ1-3 | TRBV12-3/TRBV12-4 | CASRVEGTGNTIYF
TRBJ2-3 | TRBV11-3 | CAVTGRATDTQYF
TRBJ2-3 | TRBV11-2 | CASRPRAADTQYF
TRBJ1-5 | TRBV10-3 | CAISESGGMSNQPQHF
TRBJ1-1 | TRBV20-1 | CSARGRRLNTEAFF
TRBJ1-1 | TRBV5-6 | CASSFGKTGGHRMNTEAFF
TRBJ2-7 | TRBV18 | CASSGGASYEQYF
TRBJ2-3 | TRBV29-1 | CSVELGGLAVTDTQYF
TRBJ1-2 | TRBV7-2 | CASSFSRLNGYTF
TRBJ2-1 | TRBV25-1 | CVSRISTTSNEQFF
TRBJ2-1 | TRBV10-1 | CASSAMGLAGGYEQFF
TRBJ2-3 | TRBV27 | CASNLAANTDTQYF
TRBJ1-5 | TRBV20-1 | CSAREVGGFQPQHF